These 9 T cell receptor beta chains originate from one sample sequenced in a study of T cells in women clearing cervical HPV infection. TCRdb keeps only in-frame clones here, not all; method: immunoSEQ multiplex PCR. The sample's table shows some 30,000 clones. The material sequenced was blood buffy coat. These receptors all come from a woman between 18 and 70 years old with a cervical HPV16 infection that either progressed to CIN3+ or cleared (not recorded which).

About this clone: Read data end 3 residues before the CDR3 end; the end is taken from the germline J gene. The rearrangement joins TRBV7-2 to TRBJ1-1; no clear D. CDR1 is SGHTA and CDR2 is FQGNSA in the germline V gene. CDR3 length: 11 residues. The CDR3 DNA, read in part, is TGTGCCAGCAGCTTAGCTGTAGAA. This encodes CASSLAVE. The whole CDR3 region reads CASSLAVEAFF.

The CDR3 loop reads CASSLLAGGDTGELFF. The CDR3 DNA, read in part, is TGTGCCAGCAGCTTACTAGCGGGAGGGGACACCGGGGAG. The J gene is TRBJ2-2, the V gene TRBV7-7; 12 bases fit TRBD2. The read ends 3 residues before the CDR3 terminus; that terminus is restored from the germline J gene. Trimming removed 2 bases from V and 3 bases from J; junction bases left unmatched: 1. This CDR3 region has 16 residues. Germline loops: CDR1 SSHAT, CDR2 FNYEAQ (reference sequence).

Details on this clone: The sequence runs out 3 residues before the end of the CDR3; the remainder is reconstructed from the germline J gene. This chain links TRBV20-1 with TRBJ1-6, with 10 bases that match TRBD1. With V trimmed by 6 bases and J by 4 bases, 9 bases remained unmatched. Per germline, CDR1 DFQATT and CDR2 SNEGSKA (reference sequence). The CDR3 consists of 16 residues. CDR3 in amino acids: CSAQGQGLRYNSPLHF. CDR3 DNA (partial): TGCAGTGCCCAGGGACAGGGGCTCCGTTATAATTCACCC.

Regarding this clone: Read sequence stops 3 residues before the CDR3 end, and the germline J gene provides the missing end. The chain carries TRBV20-1 and TRBJ1-2; 7 bases are a match to TRBD1. The ends lost 3 bases at V and 6 bases at J; junction bases unmatched: 4. This CDR3 comprises 12 residues. The germline V gene has CDR1 DFQATT and CDR2 SNEGSKA (reference sequence). The CDR3 here is CSARDRIHGYTF. The CDR3 bases that were read are TGCAGTGCTAGGGACAGGATTCATGGC.

About this clone: The sequence runs out 3 residues before the end of the CDR3; the remainder is reconstructed from the germline J gene. The chain employs TRBV19 and TRBJ2-1, with TRBD2 as a possible D gene (5 bases). Germline-derived CDR1 and CDR2 are LNHDA and SQIVND (reference sequence). Trimming removed 3 bases at V and 7 bases at J, with 13 bases between. The CDR3 contains 14 residues. The sequenced CDR3 bases are TGTGCCAGTAGTATGAAAACTAGAGATAATGAG. Its protein is CASSMKTRDNE. The full CDR3 is CASSMKTRDNEQFF.

Concerning this clone itself: From the germline J gene comes the end of the CDR3, since the read stops 3 residues before it. The chain combines TRBV5-4 with TRBJ2-1; D is uncertain. The V end was cut by 5 bases, the J end by 6 bases, with 9 bases between. The CDR3 is 12 amino acids. Germline assignment: CDR1 SGHNT and CDR2 YYREEE (reference sequence). The DNA read from the CDR3 is TGTGCCAGCAGTCGTTCGGGCAATGAG. Amino acid sequence: CASSRSGNE. The entire CDR3 protein is CASSRSGNEQFF. Full variable domain (missing parts from reference TRBV5-4 and TRBJ2-1): ETGVTQSPTHLIKTRGQQVTLRCSSQSGHNTVSWYQQALGQGPQFIFQYYREEENGRGNFPPRFSGLQFPNYSSELNVNALELDDSALYLCASSRSGNEQFFGPGTRLTVL.

As concerns this clone: The CDR3 goes on 3 residues after the read ends, and that part is filled in from the germline J gene. V is TRBV7-2 and J is TRBJ2-1; 9 bases align to TRBD2. With V trimmed by 4 bases and J by 6 bases, 4 bases remained unmatched. This CDR3 spans 14 amino acids. Germline V gives CDR1 SGHTA, CDR2 FQGNSA. Incomplete CDR3 DNA: TGTGCCAGCAGCTCTAGCGGGGAGGCCAATGAG. It yields the protein CASSSSGEANE. In full, the CDR3 is CASSSSGEANEQFF.

As regards this clone: The CDR3 end lies 3 residues beyond the end of the read and is filled in from the germline J gene. This chain joins TRBV5-4 and TRBJ2-2, with D perhaps TRBD2 (5 bases). Germline-derived CDR1 and CDR2 are SGHNT and YYREEE (reference sequence). Trimming removed 2 bases at V and 4 bases at J, with 12 bases between. This CDR3 has 15 residues. CDR3 bases read: TGTGCCAGCAGCTTTACTTCACTAGGCACCGGGGAG. Translation gives CASSFTSLGTGE. The entire CDR3 protein is CASSFTSLGTGELFF.

Regarding this clone: Read coverage stops 3 residues before the CDR3 terminus; the germline J gene supplies the remainder. The rearrangement links TRBV5-5 to TRBJ2-7; 8 bases are shared with TRBD1. Germline V gene data show CDR1 as SGHKS and CDR2 as YYEKEE (reference sequence). The CDR3 runs 15 residues. The ends lost 4 bases at V and 2 bases at J; junction bases unmatched: 8. This CDR3 reads CASSPWTGSAYEQYF. Partial CDR3 DNA: TGTGCCAGCAGCCCCTGGACAGGGAGCGCCTACGAG.